Shown below are 4 T cell receptor beta chains from a single sample sequenced in a study of T cell repertoires in cytomegalovirus infection. No cognate antigen is known for these TCRs. TCRdb reprocessed the reads via MiXCR and lists one record per CDR3 protein. The sample lists about 740,000 distinct CDR3 sequences, 30% to 40% seen once, with approximately 18% in the top ten. Source: cultured PBMCs, taken from culture after CMV antigen stimulation. Receptors originate from a human donor in good health (CMV status not recorded). Some clones in this sample may be carry-over from other donors' samples.

V usage is TRBV20-1 and J usage is TRBJ1-2; no definite D call. This CDR3 has 13 residues. V dropped 4 bases and J dropped 3 bases, with 12 bases sitting between them. The germline V gene has CDR1 DFQATT and CDR2 SNEGSKA (reference sequence). The CDR3 region has the DNA TGCAGTGCTAACGTCCGGGGTCACTATGGCTACACCTTC. Protein sequence: CSANVRGHYGYTF.

V gene TRBV4-1 combines with J gene TRBJ1-4; D is unresolved. The CDR3 is 16 amino acids. V lost 0 bases to trimming and J lost 0 bases, with 8 bases between them. Germline CDR1 is MGHRA and CDR2 is YSYEKL. CDR3 nucleotide sequence: TGCGCCAGCAGCCAAGAGCCCTACGCAACTAATGAAAAACTGTTTTTT. Translated, it gives CASSQEPYATNEKLFF.

A remark on this clonotype: An end of the junction does not agree with germline; a read error may underlie this. The chain uses TRBV20-1 and TRBJ2-1; TRBD2 agrees at 10 bases. The germline CDR1 and CDR2 sequences are DFQATT and SNEGSKA (reference sequence). There are 14 residues in the CDR3. The CDR3 here is CSARAGGPEEEQFF. CDR3 bases: TGCAGTGCCAGAGCGGGAGGGCCGGAGGAGGAGCAGTTCTTC.

In this sample, this clonotype turned up a few times. V and J are TRBV7-2 and TRBJ2-2, with 8 nucleotides matching TRBD1. Germline CDR1 is SGHTA and CDR2 is FQGNSA. The ends lost 5 bases at V and 7 bases at J; junction bases unmatched: 6. The CDR3 is made up of 14 amino acids. The CDR3 reads CASSPPTGVGELFF. CDR3 coding DNA: TGTGCCAGCAGCCCCCCGACAGGGGTCGGGGAGCTGTTTTTT.